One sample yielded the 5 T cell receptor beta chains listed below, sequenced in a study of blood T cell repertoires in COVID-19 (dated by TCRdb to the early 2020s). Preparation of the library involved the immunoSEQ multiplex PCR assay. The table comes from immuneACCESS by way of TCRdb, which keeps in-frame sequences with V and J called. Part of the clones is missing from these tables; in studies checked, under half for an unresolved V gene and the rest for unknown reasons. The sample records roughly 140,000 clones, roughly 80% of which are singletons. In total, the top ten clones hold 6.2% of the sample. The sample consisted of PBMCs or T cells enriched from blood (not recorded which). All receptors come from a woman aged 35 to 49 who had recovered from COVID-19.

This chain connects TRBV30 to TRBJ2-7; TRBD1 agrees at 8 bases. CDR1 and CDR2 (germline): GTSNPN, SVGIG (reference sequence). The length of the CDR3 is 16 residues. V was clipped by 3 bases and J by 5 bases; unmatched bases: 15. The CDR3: CAWRRRPGRGQNEQYF. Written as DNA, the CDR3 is TGTGCCTGGAGAAGACGGCCGGGCAGGGGGCAAAACGAGCAGTACTTC. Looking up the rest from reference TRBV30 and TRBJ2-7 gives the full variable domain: SQTIHQWPATLVQPVGSPLSLECTVEGTSNPNLYWYRQAAGRGLQLLFYSVGIGQISSEVPQNLSASRPQDRQFILSSKKLLLSDSGFYLCAWRRRPGRGQNEQYFGPGTRLTVT.

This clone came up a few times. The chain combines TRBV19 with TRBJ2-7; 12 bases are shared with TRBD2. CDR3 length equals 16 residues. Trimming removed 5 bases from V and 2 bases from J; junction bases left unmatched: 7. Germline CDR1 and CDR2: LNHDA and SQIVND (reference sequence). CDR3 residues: CASSPQTSGGTYEQYF. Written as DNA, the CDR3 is TGTGCCAGTAGTCCCCAGACTAGCGGGGGAACCTACGAGCAGTACTTC.

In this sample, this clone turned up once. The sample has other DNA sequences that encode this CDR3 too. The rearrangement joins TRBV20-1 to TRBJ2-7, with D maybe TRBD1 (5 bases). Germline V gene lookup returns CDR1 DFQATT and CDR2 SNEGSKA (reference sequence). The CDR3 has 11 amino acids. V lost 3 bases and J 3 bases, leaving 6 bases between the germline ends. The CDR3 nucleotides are TGCAGTGCTAGCAGGGACTACGAGCAGTACTTC. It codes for CSASRDYEQYF.

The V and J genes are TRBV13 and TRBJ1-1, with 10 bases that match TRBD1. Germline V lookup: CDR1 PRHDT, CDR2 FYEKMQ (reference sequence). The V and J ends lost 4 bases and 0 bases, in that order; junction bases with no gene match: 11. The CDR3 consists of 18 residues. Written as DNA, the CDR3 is TGTGCCAGCAGCTCAAGACCCCCGGGACAGGGGATGAACACTGAAGCTTTCTTT. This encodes CASSSRPPGQGMNTEAFF. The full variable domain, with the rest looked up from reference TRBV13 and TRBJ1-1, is AAGVIQSPRHLIKEKRETATLKCYPIPRHDTVYWYQQGPGQDPQFLISFYEKMQSDKGSIPDRFSAQQFSDYHSELNMSSLELGDSALYFCASSSRPPGQGMNTEAFFGQGTRLTVV.

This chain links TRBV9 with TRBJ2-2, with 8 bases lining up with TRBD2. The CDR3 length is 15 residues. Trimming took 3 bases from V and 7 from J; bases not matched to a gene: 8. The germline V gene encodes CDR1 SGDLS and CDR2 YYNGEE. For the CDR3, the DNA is TGTGCCAGCAGCGCCGGGGGGGCAACCCGCGGGGAGCTGTTTTTT. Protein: CASSAGGATRGELFF.